The T cell receptor beta chain described here comes from a study of cytomegalovirus exposure and HLA in healthy donors. The ends were cut back, 4 bases at V and 5 bases at J, with 20 bases in the middle. The CDR3 runs 16 residues. Germline CDR1 reads SEHNR; CDR2 reads FQNEAQ (reference sequence). Primers: 60 Vbeta forward and 13 Jbeta reverse. The data were produced by immunoSEQ multiplex PCR, yet TCRdb's version contains in-frame clones alone and is incomplete. This sample has under 200,000 clones; 62% occur once, and the top ten carry 2.5% to 3.5%. The sequence came from a man in his forties in good health and CMV-seronegative. The chain recombines TRBV7-9 with TRBJ2-5, with TRBD2 as a possible D gene (5 bases). Source material: PBMCs. CDR3 DNA sequence: TGTGCCAGCAGCTCCACCCGGCCCACCCGAGGGGAGACCCAGTACTTC. As protein: CASSSTRPTRGETQYF.